The sequence of this T cell receptor beta chain was determined in a study of shared clonotypes between healthy human individuals. Whole-study results and caveats: Rarefaction revealed incomplete sorted-subset sequencing despite large depth.

Only CD45RO-negative cells positively selected for CCR7 counted as naive CD8 cells, so terminally differentiated effector memory CD45RA+ cells were excluded. Adults of Caucasian background living in Nashville, Tennessee made up all donors. Repertoires were generated with immunoSEQ multiplex PCR, while TCRdb's copy carries only in-frame clones and drops some. The sample lists about 2 million clones, approximately 94% occurring once. As for this clone: Its target is not known.

This clonotype was sampled from a man aged 18-30 years in good health. The sample taken for sequencing was naive CD8+ T cells sorted from blood.

The CDR3: CASSSGGLGQFF. The CDR3 DNA reads as TGTGCCAGCAGTTCTGGGGGTCTGGGGCAGTTCTTC. This rearrangement joins TRBV27 to TRBJ2-1; D is perhaps TRBD1 or TRBD2 (5 bases each). This CDR3 has 12 residues. The germline gives CDR1 MNHEY, CDR2 SMNVEV (reference sequence). V was pared by 4 bases and J by 12 bases, with 13 bases between.